This note documents a single T cell receptor (beta chain) sequence. This entry comes from a study of blood T cell repertoires in COVID-19. Across the whole study: From T cells, B-cell-depleted T cells, or PBMCs came the material, which was cDNA or gDNA.

Per the study methods: Reference gene primer amplification gave estimated nucleated cell counts. Clones were read by immunoSEQ multiplex PCR, and TCRdb kept only the in-frame ones, dropping some. The D gene and trimming were derived from the DNA, and the V and J assignments and clone size from that table. The sample lists about 140,000 clones, about 72% seen once, with roughly 11% in the top ten. From germline, CDR1 is SGHRS and CDR2 YFSETQ. The V gene lost 4 bases and the J gene lost 6 bases, with 19 bases spanning the gap. The CDR3 is made up of 16 amino acids. Sequenced material: peripheral blood. The sequence was collected from a man between 60 and 70 years old who had recovered from COVID-19. This rearrangement joins TRBV5-1 to TRBJ2-2; TRBD2 is a possible D gene (5 bases). The CDR3 nucleotides read TGCGCCAGCAGCCCGAGAGGGCGACCGCGGGCCGGGGAGCTGTTTTTT. Its translation is CASSPRGRPRAGELFF.